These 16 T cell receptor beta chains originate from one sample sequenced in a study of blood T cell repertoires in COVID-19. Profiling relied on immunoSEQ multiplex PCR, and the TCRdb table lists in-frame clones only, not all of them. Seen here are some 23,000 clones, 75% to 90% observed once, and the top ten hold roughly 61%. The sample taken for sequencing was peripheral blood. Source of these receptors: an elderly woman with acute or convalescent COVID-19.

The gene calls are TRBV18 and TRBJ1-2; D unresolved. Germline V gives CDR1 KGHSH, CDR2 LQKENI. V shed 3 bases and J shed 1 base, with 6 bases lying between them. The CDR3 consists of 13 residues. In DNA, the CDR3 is TGTGCCAGCTCACCGGACTATAACTATGGCTACACCTTC. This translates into CASSPDYNYGYTF.

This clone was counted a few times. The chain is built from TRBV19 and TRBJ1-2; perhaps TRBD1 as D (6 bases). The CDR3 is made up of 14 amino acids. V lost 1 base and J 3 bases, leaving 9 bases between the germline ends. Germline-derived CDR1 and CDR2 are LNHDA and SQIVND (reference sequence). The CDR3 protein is CASSIGTADYGYTF. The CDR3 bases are TGTGCCAGTAGTATAGGGACAGCGGACTATGGCTACACCTTC.

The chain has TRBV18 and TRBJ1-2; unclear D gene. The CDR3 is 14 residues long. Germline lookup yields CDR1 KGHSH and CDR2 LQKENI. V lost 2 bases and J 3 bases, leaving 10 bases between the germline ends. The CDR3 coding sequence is TGTGCCAGCTCACCAGGAGCGGCAGACTATGGCTACACCTTC. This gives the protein CASSPGAADYGYTF.

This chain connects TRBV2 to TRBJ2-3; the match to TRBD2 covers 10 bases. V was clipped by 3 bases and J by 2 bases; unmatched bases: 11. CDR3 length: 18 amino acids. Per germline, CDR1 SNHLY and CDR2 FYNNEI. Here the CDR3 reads CASSDPSVAGGTTDTQYF. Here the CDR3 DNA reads TGTGCCAGCAGTGACCCCAGCGTAGCGGGGGGCACCACAGATACGCAGTATTTT.

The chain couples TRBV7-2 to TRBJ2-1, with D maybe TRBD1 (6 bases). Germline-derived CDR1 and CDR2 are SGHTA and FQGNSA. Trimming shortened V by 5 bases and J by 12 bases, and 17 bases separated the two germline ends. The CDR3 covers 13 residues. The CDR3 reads CASSQGGKLGQFF. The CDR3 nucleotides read TGTGCCAGCAGCCAAGGGGGAAAGTTGGGGCAGTTCTTC.

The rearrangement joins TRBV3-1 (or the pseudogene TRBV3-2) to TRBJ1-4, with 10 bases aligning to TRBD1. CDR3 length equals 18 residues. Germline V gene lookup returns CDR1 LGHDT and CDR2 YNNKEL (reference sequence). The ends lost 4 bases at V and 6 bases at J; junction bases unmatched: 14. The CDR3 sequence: CASSLSRDRGRRDEKLFF. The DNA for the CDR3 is TGTGCCAGCAGCCTTTCCCGAGACAGGGGGCGCCGGGATGAAAAACTGTTTTTT.

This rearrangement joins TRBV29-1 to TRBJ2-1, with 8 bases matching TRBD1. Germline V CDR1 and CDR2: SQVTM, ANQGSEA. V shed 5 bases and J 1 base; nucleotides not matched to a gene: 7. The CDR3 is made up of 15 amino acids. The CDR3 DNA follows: TGCAGCGTTAACCAGGGGGCGCGGTCCTACAATGAGCAGTTCTTC. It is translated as CSVNQGARSYNEQFF.

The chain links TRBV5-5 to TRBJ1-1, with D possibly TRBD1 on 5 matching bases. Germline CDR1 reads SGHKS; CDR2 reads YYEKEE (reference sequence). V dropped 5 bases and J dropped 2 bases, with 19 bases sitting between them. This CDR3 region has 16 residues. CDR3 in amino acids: CASRLSPGLTNTEAFF. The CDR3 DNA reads TGTGCCAGCAGGTTAAGCCCGGGACTCACCAACACTGAAGCTTTCTTT.

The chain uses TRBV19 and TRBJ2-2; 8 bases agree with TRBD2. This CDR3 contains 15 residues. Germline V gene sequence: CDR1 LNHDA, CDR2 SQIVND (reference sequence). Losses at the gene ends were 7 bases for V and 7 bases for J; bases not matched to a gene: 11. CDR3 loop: CASKVAGGNFGELFF. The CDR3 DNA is TGTGCCAGTAAGGTTGCGGGAGGAAACTTCGGGGAGCTGTTTTTT.

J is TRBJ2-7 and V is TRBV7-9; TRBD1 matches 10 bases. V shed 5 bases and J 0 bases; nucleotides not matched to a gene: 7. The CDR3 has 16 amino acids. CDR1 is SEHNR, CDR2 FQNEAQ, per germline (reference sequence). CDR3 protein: CASSVSRTGGSYEQYF. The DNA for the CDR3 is TGTGCCAGCAGCGTATCTAGGACAGGGGGCTCCTACGAGCAGTACTTC.

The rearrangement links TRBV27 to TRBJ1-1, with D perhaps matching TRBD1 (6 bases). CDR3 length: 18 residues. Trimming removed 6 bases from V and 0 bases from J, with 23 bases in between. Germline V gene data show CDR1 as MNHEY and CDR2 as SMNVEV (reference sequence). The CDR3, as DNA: TGTGCCAGCAGAAGTAATTGGGGGGGCTATACCATGAACACTGAAGCTTTCTTT. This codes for CASRSNWGGYTMNTEAFF.

The CDR3: CASSDGQSYGYTF. For the CDR3, the DNA is TGTGCCAGCAGTGATGGACAGAGCTATGGCTACACCTTC. This chain joins TRBV2 and TRBJ1-2, with D possibly being TRBD1 (6 bases). CDR1 SNHLY and CDR2 FYNNEI come from the germline V gene. There are 13 residues in the CDR3. V lost 3 bases and J lost 4, with 9 bases in between.

The CDR3 reads CASSPGRNTEAFF. The CDR3 nucleotides read TGTGCCAGCAGTCCGGGTCGTAACACTGAAGCTTTCTTT. The chain has TRBV2 and TRBJ1-1; D is uncertain. Germline V gene data show CDR1 as SNHLY and CDR2 as FYNNEI. The ends were cut back, 5 bases at V and 2 bases at J, with 9 bases in the middle. The CDR3 contains 13 residues.

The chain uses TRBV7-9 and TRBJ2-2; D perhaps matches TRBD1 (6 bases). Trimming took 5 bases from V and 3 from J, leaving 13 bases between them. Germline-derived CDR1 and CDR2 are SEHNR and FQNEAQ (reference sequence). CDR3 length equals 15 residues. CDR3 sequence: CASSPGDIDTGELFF. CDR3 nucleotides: TGTGCCAGCAGCCCTGGGGACATTGACACCGGGGAGCTGTTTTTT.

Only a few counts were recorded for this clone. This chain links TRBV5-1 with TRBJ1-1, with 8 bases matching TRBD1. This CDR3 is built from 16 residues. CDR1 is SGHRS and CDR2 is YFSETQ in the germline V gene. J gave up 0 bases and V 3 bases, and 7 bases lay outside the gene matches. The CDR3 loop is CASSYGPTGVNTEAFF. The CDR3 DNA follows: TGCGCCAGCAGCTATGGACCGACAGGGGTGAACACTGAAGCTTTCTTT.

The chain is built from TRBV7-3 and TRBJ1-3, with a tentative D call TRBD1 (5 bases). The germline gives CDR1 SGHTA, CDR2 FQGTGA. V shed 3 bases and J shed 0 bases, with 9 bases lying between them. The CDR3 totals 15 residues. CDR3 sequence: CASSLGGDSGNTIYF. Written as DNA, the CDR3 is TGTGCCAGCAGCTTGGGGGGTGACTCTGGAAACACCATATATTTT.